The rows below give T cell receptor beta chains drawn from one sample of a study of T cell responses to AZD1222 COVID-19 vaccine. The data were produced by immunoSEQ multiplex PCR, yet TCRdb's version contains in-frame clones alone and is incomplete. In the table there are roughly 100,000 clones, about 89% of which are singletons. Sequencing was performed on peripheral blood, taken 28 days after the second dose of the MenACWY control vaccine. These receptors all stem from an adult who received the MenACWY meningococcal vaccine as a control. The CDR3 runs from the conserved cysteine through the conserved F or W. Each record gives: J gene, V gene, CDR3 protein.

j_call: TRBJ2-5
v_call: TRBV7-3
cdr3_aa: CASSTGTSGGAGETQYF

j_call: TRBJ1-1
v_call: TRBV9
cdr3_aa: CASSAGRGNTEAFF

j_call: TRBJ1-2
v_call: TRBV12-3/TRBV12-4
cdr3_aa: CASRRGSRGYTF

j_call: TRBJ1-5
v_call: TRBV4-1
cdr3_aa: CASSQDVQGSNQPQHF

j_call: TRBJ2-1
v_call: TRBV2
cdr3_aa: CASSQRADNEQFF

j_call: TRBJ2-1
v_call: TRBV5-1
cdr3_aa: CASSTKGARAEQFF

j_call: TRBJ1-2
v_call: TRBV19
cdr3_aa: CASSTEGAAGYTF

j_call: TRBJ1-5
v_call: TRBV6-2/TRBV6-3
cdr3_aa: CASSYSVRGGNQPQHF

j_call: TRBJ2-1
v_call: TRBV4-3
cdr3_aa: CASSLIYPPGHNEQFF

j_call: TRBJ2-7
v_call: TRBV6-5
cdr3_aa: CASSSINRAGGEQYF

j_call: TRBJ2-1
v_call: TRBV5-1
cdr3_aa: CASSLGIRGPIRSYNEQFF

j_call: TRBJ2-2
v_call: TRBV5-4
cdr3_aa: CASSLDRLNTGELFF

j_call: TRBJ1-5
v_call: TRBV6-6
cdr3_aa: CASSLTGGQPQHF

j_call: TRBJ2-1
v_call: TRBV15
cdr3_aa: CATSSLAGGRKSSYNEQFF

j_call: TRBJ1-2
v_call: TRBV18
cdr3_aa: CASSPDIAGQGNYGYTF

j_call: TRBJ1-1
v_call: TRBV9
cdr3_aa: CASSVAPQRGNTEAFF

j_call: TRBJ2-2
v_call: TRBV5-8
cdr3_aa: CASSPRTYLDTGELFF

j_call: TRBJ2-2
v_call: TRBV11-2
cdr3_aa: CASSLGFSGGLPGELFF

j_call: TRBJ2-1
v_call: TRBV7-2
cdr3_aa: CASSVSGGVSYNEQFF

j_call: TRBJ1-5
v_call: TRBV4-1
cdr3_aa: CASSQGQGDNQPQHF

j_call: TRBJ2-3
v_call: TRBV5-1
cdr3_aa: CASSLGGQGNMRTDTQYF

j_call: TRBJ2-3
v_call: TRBV9
cdr3_aa: CASSSWTSRTDTQYF

j_call: TRBJ2-3
v_call: TRBV11-1
cdr3_aa: CASSSQHTDTQYF

j_call: TRBJ2-1
v_call: TRBV19
cdr3_aa: CASSMGYYNEQFF

j_call: TRBJ1-2
v_call: TRBV20-1
cdr3_aa: CRGTGSYGYTF

j_call: TRBJ1-1
v_call: TRBV29-1
cdr3_aa: CSVEQGPVEAFF

j_call: TRBJ2-3
v_call: TRBV6-2/TRBV6-3
cdr3_aa: CASSYPETSGGPADTQYF

j_call: TRBJ2-2
v_call: TRBV27
cdr3_aa: CASSLQGLTPNTGELFF

j_call: TRBJ1-3
v_call: TRBV4-2
cdr3_aa: CASSHPIGGQTNTIYF

j_call: TRBJ2-2
v_call: TRBV30
cdr3_aa: CAWSLGQNTGELFF

j_call: TRBJ2-1
v_call: TRBV6-6
cdr3_aa: CASSYSVRGNEQFF

j_call: TRBJ1-3
v_call: TRBV3-1/TRBV3-2
cdr3_aa: CASSRRSGEKSGNTIYF

j_call: TRBJ2-2
v_call: TRBV24-1
cdr3_aa: CATSDFGTGAVGELFF

j_call: TRBJ1-1
v_call: TRBV3-1/TRBV3-2
cdr3_aa: CASSHSGNTEAFF

j_call: TRBJ2-7
v_call: TRBV28
cdr3_aa: CASSTGTSGGLISYEQYF

j_call: TRBJ1-5
v_call: TRBV10-1
cdr3_aa: CASSELDRDRSTPQHF

j_call: TRBJ1-2
v_call: TRBV15
cdr3_aa: CATSRGGTGANYGYTF

j_call: TRBJ2-1
v_call: TRBV5-1
cdr3_aa: CASSFKTGPYNEQFF

j_call: TRBJ1-4
v_call: TRBV11-2
cdr3_aa: CASSRGGGLNEKLFF

j_call: TRBJ1-2
v_call: TRBV4-2
cdr3_aa: CASSQELRGADYGYTF

j_call: TRBJ1-1
v_call: TRBV11-2
cdr3_aa: CASSLRTGFPEAFF

j_call: TRBJ2-2
v_call: TRBV7-3
cdr3_aa: CASRLGGQNTGELFF

j_call: TRBJ1-2
v_call: TRBV27
cdr3_aa: CASSLSRLGNTNYGYTF

j_call: TRBJ2-5
v_call: TRBV7-9
cdr3_aa: CASSRSGQGLETQYF

j_call: TRBJ1-2
v_call: TRBV4-2
cdr3_aa: CASSQDRMGRAGGYTF

j_call: TRBJ2-3
v_call: TRBV2
cdr3_aa: CASSAQGSTDTQYF

j_call: TRBJ1-3
v_call: TRBV9
cdr3_aa: CASSVGFGNTIYF

j_call: TRBJ1-5
v_call: TRBV7-2
cdr3_aa: CASSLGYAESQPQHF

j_call: TRBJ2-7
v_call: TRBV27
cdr3_aa: CASSLSSPYEQYF

j_call: TRBJ2-7
v_call: TRBV5-3
cdr3_aa: CARSLAQPKGHEQYF

j_call: TRBJ2-2
v_call: TRBV7-6
cdr3_aa: CASSPVGPGQAGELFF

j_call: TRBJ2-7
v_call: TRBV11-3
cdr3_aa: CASSSGTTYEQYF

j_call: TRBJ1-6
v_call: TRBV6-5
cdr3_aa: CASSTQGTRNSPLHF